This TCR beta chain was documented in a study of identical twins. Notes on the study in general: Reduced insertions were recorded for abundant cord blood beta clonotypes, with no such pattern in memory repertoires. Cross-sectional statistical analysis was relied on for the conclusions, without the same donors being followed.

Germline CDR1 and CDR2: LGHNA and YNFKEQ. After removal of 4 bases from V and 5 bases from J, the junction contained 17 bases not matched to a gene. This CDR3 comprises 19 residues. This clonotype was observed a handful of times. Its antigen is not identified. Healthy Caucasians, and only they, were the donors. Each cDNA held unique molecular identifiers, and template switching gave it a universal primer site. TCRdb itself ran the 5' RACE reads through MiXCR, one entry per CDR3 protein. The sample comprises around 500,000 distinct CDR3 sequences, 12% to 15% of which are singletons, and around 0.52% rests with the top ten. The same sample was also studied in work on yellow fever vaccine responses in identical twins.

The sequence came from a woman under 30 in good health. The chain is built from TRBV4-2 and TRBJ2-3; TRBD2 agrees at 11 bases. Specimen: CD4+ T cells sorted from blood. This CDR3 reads CASSPRRMALAGDEDTQYF. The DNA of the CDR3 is TGTGCCAGCAGCCCACGGAGGATGGCACTAGCGGGAGATGAAGATACGCAGTATTTT.